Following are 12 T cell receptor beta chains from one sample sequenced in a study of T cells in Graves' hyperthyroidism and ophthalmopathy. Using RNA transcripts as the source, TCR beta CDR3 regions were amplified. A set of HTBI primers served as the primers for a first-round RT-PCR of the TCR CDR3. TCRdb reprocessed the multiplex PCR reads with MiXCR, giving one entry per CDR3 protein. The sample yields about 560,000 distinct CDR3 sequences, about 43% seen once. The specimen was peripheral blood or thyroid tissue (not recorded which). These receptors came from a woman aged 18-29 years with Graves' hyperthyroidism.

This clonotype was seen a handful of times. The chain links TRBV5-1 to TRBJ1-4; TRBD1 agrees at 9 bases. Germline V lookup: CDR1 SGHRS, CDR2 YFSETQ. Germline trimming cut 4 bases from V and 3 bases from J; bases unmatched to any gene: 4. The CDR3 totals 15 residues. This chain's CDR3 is CASSRRQGANEKLFF. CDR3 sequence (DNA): TGCGCCAGCAGCAGACGACAGGGGGCTAATGAAAAACTGTTTTTT.

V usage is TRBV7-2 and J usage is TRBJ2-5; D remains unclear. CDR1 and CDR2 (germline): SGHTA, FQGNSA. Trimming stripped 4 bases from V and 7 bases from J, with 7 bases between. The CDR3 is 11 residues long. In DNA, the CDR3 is TGTGCCAGCAGCTCGGACGGGACCCAGTACTTC. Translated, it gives CASSSDGTQYF.

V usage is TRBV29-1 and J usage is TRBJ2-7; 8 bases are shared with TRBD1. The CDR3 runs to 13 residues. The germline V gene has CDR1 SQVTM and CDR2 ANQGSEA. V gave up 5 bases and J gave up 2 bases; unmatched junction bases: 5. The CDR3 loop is CSVSRGQAYEQYF. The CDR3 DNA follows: TGCAGCGTTAGCCGGGGACAGGCCTACGAGCAGTACTTC.

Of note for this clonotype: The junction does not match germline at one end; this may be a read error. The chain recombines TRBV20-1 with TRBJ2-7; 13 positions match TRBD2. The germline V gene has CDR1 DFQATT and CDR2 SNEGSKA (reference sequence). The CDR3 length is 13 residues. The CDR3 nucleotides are TGCAGTGCGAGGACTAGCGGGAGATCCGAGCAGTGCTTC. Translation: CSARTSGRSEQCF.

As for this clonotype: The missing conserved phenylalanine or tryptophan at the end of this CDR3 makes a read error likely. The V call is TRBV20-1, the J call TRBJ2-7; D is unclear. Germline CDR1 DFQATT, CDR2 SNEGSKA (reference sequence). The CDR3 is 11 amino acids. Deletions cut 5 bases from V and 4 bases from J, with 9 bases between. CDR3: CSAADRYEQYL. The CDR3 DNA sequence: TGCAGTGCTGCTGACCGTTACGAGCAGTACCTC.

This chain's CDR3 is CASSEWRAGRTEAFF. The CDR3 DNA sequence: TGTGCCAGCAGTGAATGGCGGGCGGGGAGAACTGAAGCTTTCTTT. This chain uses TRBV25-1 with TRBJ1-1; unclear D gene. Trimming removed 1 base at V and 5 bases at J, with 14 bases between. Germline values: CDR1 MGHDK, CDR2 SYGVNS. The CDR3 has 15 amino acids.

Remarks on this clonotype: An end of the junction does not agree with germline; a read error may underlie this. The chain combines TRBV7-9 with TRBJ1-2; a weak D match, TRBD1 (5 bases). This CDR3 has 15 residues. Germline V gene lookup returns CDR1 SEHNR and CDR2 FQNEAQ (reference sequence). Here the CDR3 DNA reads TGCGCCAGCAGCCAAGATCTCAGGGCCAACTATGGCTACACCTTC. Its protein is CASSQDLRANYGYTF.

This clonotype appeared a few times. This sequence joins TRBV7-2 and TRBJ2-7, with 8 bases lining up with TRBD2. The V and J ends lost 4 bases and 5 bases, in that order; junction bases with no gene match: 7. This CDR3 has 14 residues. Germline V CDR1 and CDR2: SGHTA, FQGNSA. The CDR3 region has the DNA TGTGCCAGCAGCTCATGGACTAGCACGAACGAGCAGTACTTC. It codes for CASSSWTSTNEQYF.

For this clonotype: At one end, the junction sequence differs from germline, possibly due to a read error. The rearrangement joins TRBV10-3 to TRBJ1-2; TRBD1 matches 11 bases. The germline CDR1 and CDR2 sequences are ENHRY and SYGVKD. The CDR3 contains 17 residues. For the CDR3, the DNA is TGTGCCAGCAGTTACGCGCCCCCGGGACAGGGGGTCGGAGGCTACACCTTC. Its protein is CASSYAPPGQGVGGYTF.

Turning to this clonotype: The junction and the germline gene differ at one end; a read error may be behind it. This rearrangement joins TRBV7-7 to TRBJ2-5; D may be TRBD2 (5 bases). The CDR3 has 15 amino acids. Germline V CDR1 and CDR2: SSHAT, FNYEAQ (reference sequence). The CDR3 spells CASSRIAGGQETQYF. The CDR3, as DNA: TGCGCCAGCAGCCGGATCGCCGGAGGCCAAGAGACCCAGTACTTC.

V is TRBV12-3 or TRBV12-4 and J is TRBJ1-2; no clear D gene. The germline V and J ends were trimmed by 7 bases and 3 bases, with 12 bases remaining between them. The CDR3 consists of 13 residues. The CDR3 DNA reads TGTGCCAGCACCCCCGAGGGCTACTATGGCTACACCTTC. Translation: CASTPEGYYGYTF.

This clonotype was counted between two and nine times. CDR3 DNA: TGTGCCAGCATGGAGGGTTACGAGCAGTACTTC. Translated, it gives CASMEGYEQYF. The chain uses TRBV2 and TRBJ2-7; perhaps TRBD2 as D (6 bases). Trimming took off 7 bases at V and 4 bases at J, with 8 bases between the two ends. The germline V gene encodes CDR1 SNHLY and CDR2 FYNNEI. The CDR3 runs to 11 residues.